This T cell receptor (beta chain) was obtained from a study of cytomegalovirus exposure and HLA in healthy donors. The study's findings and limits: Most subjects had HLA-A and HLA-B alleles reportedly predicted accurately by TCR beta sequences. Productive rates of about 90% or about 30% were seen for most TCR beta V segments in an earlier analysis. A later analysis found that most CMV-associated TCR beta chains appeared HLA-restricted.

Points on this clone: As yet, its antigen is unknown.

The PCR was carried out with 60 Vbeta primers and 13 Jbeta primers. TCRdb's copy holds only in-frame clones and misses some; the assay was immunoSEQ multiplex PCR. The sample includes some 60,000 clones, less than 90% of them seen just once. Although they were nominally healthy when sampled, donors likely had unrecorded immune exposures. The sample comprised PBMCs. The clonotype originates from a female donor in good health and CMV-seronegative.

CDR3: CASSILPPTGTPYEQYF. DNA of the CDR3: TGTGCCAGTAGTATACTCCCTCCGACCGGGACACCCTACGAGCAGTACTTC. The J gene is TRBJ2-7, the V gene TRBV19, with D possibly TRBD1 on 6 matching bases. The CDR3 length is 17 residues. CDR1 LNHDA and CDR2 SQIVND come from the germline V gene (reference sequence). The germline V and J ends were trimmed by 2 bases and 2 bases, with 19 bases remaining between them.